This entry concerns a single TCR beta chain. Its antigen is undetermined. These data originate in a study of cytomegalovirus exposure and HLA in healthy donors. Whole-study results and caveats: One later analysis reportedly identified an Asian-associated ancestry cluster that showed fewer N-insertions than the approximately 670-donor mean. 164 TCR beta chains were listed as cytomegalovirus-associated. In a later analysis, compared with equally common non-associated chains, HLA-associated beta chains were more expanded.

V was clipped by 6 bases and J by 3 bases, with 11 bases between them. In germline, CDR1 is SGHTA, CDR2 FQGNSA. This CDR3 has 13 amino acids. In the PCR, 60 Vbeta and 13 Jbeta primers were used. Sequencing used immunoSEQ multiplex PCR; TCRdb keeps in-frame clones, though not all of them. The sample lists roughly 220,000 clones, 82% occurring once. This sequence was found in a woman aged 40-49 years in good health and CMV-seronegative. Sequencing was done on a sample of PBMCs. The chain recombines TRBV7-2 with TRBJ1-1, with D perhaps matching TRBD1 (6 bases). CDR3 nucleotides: TGTGCCAGCAGTCAGGGGCAGCACACTGAAGCTTTCTTT. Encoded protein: CASSQGQHTEAFF.